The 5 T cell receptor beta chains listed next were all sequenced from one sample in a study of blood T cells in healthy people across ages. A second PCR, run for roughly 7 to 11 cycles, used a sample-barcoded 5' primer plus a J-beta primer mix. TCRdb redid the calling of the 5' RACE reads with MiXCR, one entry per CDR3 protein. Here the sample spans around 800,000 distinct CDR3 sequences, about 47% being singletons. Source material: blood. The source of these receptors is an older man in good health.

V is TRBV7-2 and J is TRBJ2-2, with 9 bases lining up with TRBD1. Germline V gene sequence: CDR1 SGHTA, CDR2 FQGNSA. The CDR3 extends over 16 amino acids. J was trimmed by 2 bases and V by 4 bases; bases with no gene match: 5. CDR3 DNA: TGTGCCAGCAGCTCGTGGACAGGGGACAACACCGGGGAGCTGTTTTTT. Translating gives CASSSWTGDNTGELFF.

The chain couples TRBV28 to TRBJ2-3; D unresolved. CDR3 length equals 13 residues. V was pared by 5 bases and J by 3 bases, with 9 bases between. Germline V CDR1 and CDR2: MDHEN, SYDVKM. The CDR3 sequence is CASSGGWTDTQYF. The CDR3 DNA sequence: TGTGCCAGCAGTGGTGGGTGGACAGATACGCAGTATTTT.

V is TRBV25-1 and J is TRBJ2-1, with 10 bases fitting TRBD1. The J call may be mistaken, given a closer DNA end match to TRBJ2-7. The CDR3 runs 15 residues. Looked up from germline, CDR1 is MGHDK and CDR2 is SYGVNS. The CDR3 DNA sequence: TGTGCCAGCACCCCCGGGACAGGGGACTACAATGAGCAGTACTTC. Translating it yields CASTPGTGDYNEQYF.

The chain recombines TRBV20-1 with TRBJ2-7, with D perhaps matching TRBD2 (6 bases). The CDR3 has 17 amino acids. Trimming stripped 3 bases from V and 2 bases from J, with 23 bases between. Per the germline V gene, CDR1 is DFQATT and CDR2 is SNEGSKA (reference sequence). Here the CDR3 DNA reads TGCAGTGCTAGTAGGGGCCTCCGGGGGAGCGGGCCCTACGAGCAGTACTTC. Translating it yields CSASRGLRGSGPYEQYF.

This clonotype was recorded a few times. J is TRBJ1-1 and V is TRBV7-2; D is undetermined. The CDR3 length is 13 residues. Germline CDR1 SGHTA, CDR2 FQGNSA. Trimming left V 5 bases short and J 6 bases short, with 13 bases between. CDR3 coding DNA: TGTGCCAGCAGCCGATACCAGGACGCTGAAGCTTTCTTT. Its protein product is CASSRYQDAEAFF.